Listed below are T cell receptor beta chains from one sample, sequenced in a study of cytomegalovirus exposure and HLA in healthy donors. Sequencing was performed with immunoSEQ multiplex PCR; in TCRdb, only in-frame clones are kept and a portion is missing. The table includes 190,000 or so clones, roughly 80% detected once. Sequencing input: PBMCs. These receptors originate from a boy between 10 and 17 years old in good health and CMV-seronegative. Each CDR3 is given with its conserved first and last residue. Fields, in order: J gene, V gene, CDR3 protein.

J gene: TRBJ1-1; V gene: TRBV13; CDR3 protein: CASRRDRDTEAFF
J gene: TRBJ2-1; V gene: TRBV27; CDR3 protein: CASSPPGTSGVDYNEQFF
J gene: TRBJ2-7; V gene: TRBV27; CDR3 protein: CASSLAGGPYEQYF
J gene: TRBJ2-2; V gene: TRBV19; CDR3 protein: CASSLWSGSYTGELFF
J gene: TRBJ2-3; V gene: TRBV6-5; CDR3 protein: CASKRASSDTQYF
J gene: TRBJ1-4; V gene: TRBV28; CDR3 protein: CASSFQGLSTNEKLFF
J gene: TRBJ2-7; V gene: TRBV30; CDR3 protein: CAWVQRGGASVGEQYF
J gene: TRBJ1-1; V gene: TRBV5-1; CDR3 protein: CASSAPGTGETEAFF
J gene: TRBJ2-2; V gene: TRBV5-1; CDR3 protein: CASSSRTSGGPNTGELFF
J gene: TRBJ1-4; V gene: TRBV5-4; CDR3 protein: CASSVATRGEEKLFF
J gene: TRBJ1-1; V gene: TRBV2; CDR3 protein: CASRKRPRGLSDTEAFF
J gene: TRBJ2-7; V gene: TRBV11-3; CDR3 protein: CASSLAGSGGKGEQYF
J gene: TRBJ2-5; V gene: TRBV6-5; CDR3 protein: CASSYRETQYF
J gene: TRBJ2-6; V gene: TRBV11-2; CDR3 protein: CASRGYRGLNSGANVLTF
J gene: TRBJ2-1; V gene: TRBV5-4; CDR3 protein: CASSAPLAGGVYNEQFF
J gene: TRBJ2-7; V gene: TRBV27; CDR3 protein: CASSSFDRVWKQYF
J gene: TRBJ2-3; V gene: TRBV4-3; CDR3 protein: CASSQSGRTDTQYF
J gene: TRBJ1-6; V gene: TRBV19; CDR3 protein: CASSTLQGRAGSPLHF
J gene: TRBJ2-4; V gene: TRBV2; CDR3 protein: CASKENSFVAKNIQYF
J gene: TRBJ2-7; V gene: TRBV11-2; CDR3 protein: CASSLGRGGSEQYF
J gene: TRBJ2-3; V gene: TRBV7-6; CDR3 protein: CASSLDGGASDTQYF
J gene: TRBJ1-2; V gene: TRBV28; CDR3 protein: CASSPGTGRLGYTF
J gene: TRBJ2-7; V gene: TRBV7-2; CDR3 protein: CASSLAPGDGSYEQYF
J gene: TRBJ1-2; V gene: TRBV5-1; CDR3 protein: CASSLGPRQGSNYGYTF
J gene: TRBJ2-1; V gene: TRBV11-2; CDR3 protein: CASSFWDIKFF